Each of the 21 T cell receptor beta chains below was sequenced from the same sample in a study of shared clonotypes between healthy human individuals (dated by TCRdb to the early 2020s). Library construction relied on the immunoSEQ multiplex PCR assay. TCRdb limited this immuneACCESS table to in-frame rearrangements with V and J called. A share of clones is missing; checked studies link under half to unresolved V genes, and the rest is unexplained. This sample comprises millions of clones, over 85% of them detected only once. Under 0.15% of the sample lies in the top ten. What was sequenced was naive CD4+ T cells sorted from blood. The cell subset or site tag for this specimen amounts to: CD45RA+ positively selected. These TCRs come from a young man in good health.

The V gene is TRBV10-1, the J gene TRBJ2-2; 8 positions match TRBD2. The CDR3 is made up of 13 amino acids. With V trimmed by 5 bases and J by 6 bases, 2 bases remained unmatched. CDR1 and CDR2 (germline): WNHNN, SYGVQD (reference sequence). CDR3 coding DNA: TGCGCCAGCAGTTCGGGAGGGCCCGGGGAGCTGTTTTTT. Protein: CASSSGGPGELFF.

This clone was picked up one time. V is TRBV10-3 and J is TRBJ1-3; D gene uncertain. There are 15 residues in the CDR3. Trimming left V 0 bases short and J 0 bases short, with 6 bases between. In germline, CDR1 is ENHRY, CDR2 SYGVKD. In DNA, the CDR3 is TGTGCCATCAGTGAGTCTGACTTCTCTGGAAACACCATATATTTT. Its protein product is CAISESDFSGNTIYF.

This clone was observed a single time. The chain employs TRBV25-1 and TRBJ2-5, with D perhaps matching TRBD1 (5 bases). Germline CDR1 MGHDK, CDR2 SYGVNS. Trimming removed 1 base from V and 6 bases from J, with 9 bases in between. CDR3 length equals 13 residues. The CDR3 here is CASSESGRQTQYF. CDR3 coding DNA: TGTGCCAGCAGTGAATCAGGGCGGCAGACCCAGTACTTC.

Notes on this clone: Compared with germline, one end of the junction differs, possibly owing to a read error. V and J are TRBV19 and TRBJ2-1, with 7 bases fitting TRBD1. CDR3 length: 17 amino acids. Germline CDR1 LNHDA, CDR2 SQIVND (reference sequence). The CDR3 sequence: CASLKTGIGLSYNEQFF. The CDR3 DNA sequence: TGTGCCAGCCTCAAGACAGGGATAGGCCTTTCGTACAATGAACAGTTCTTC.

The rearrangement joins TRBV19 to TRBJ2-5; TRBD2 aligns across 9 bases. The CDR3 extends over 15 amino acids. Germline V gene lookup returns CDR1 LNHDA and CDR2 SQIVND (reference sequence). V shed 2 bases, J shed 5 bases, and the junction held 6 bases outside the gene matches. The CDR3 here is CASSISGGTHETQYF. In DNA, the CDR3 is TGTGCCAGTAGTATAAGCGGGGGGACGCATGAGACCCAGTACTTC.

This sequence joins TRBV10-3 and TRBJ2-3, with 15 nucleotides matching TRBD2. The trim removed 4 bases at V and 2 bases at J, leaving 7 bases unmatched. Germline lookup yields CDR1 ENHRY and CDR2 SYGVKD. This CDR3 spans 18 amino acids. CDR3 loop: CAISALGLAGGPTDTQYF. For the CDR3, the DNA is TGTGCCATCAGTGCATTGGGACTAGCGGGAGGCCCCACAGATACGCAGTATTTT.

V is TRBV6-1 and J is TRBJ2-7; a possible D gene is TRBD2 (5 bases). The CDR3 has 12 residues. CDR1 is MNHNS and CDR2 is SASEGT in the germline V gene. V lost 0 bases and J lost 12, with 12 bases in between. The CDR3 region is CASSEAPEGRYF. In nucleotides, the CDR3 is TGTGCCAGCAGTGAAGCGCCCGAGGGTCGGTACTTC.

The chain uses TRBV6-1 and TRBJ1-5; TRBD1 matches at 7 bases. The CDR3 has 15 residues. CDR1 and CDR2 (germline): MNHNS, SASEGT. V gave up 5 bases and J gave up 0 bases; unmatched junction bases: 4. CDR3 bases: TGTGCCAGCAGTCGGGACAGCCCTAGCAATCAGCCCCAGCATTTT. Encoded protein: CASSRDSPSNQPQHF.

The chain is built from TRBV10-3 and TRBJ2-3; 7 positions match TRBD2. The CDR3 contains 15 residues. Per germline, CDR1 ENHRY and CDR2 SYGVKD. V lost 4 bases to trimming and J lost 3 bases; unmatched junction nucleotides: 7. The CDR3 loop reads CAISAGSGVTDTQYF. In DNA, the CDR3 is TGTGCCATCAGTGCGGGGAGCGGGGTAACAGATACGCAGTATTTT.

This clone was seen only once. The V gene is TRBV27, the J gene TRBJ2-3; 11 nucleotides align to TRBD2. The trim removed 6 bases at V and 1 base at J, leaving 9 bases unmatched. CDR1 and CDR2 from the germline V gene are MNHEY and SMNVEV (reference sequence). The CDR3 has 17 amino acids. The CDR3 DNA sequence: TGTGCCAGCAGCTCTCGGACTAGCGGGCGACGCACAGATACGCAGTATTTT. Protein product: CASSSRTSGRRTDTQYF.

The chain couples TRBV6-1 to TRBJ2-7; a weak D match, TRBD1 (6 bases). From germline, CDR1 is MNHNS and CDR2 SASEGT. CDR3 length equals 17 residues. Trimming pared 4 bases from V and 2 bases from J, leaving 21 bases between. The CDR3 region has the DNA TGTGCCAGCAGTGTCGCCGGAAATCCGGGACAACCCTACGAGCAGTACTTC. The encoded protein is CASSVAGNPGQPYEQYF.

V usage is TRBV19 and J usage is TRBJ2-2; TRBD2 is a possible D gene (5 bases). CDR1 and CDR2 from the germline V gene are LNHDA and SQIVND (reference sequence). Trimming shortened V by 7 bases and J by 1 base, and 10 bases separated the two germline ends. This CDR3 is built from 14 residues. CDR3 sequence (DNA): TGTGCCAGTACTTCCGGGGTGAACACCGGGGAGCTGTTTTTT. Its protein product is CASTSGVNTGELFF.

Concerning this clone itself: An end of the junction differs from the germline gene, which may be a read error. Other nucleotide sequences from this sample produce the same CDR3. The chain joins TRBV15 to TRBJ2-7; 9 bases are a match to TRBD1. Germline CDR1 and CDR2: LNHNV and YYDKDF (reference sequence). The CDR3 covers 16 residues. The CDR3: CATSRSAGTGGNEQYF. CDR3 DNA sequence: TGTGCCACCAGCAGATCCGCAGGCACAGGGGGCAACGAGCAATACTTC.

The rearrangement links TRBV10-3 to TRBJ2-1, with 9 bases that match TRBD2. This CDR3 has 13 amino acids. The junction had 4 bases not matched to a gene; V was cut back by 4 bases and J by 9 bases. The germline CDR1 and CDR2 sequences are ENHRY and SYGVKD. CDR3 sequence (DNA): TGTGCCATCAGTGTGGGACTAGCTAGTGAGCAGTTCTTC. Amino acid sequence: CAISVGLASEQFF.

As DNA, the CDR3 is TGCAGTGCCCTGGGCCATGAGCAGTTCTTC. The encoded protein is CSALGHEQFF. The chain links TRBV20-1 to TRBJ2-1; no clear D gene. V lost 6 bases and J 8 bases, leaving 8 bases between the germline ends. The CDR3 is made up of 10 amino acids. Germline CDR1 is DFQATT and CDR2 is SNEGSKA (reference sequence).

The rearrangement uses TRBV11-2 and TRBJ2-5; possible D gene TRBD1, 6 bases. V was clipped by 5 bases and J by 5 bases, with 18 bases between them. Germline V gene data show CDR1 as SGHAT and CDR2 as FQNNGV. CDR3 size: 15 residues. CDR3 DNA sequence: TGTGCCAGCAGCGTACAGGGACGGGATCGGGAGACCCAGTACTTC. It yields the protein CASSVQGRDRETQYF. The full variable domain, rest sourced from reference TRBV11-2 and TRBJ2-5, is EAGVAQSPRYKIIEKRQSVAFWCNPISGHATLYWYQQILGQGPKLLIQFQNNGVVDDSQLPKDRFSAERLKGVDSTLKIQPAKLEDSAVYLCASSVQGRDRETQYFGPGTRLLVL.

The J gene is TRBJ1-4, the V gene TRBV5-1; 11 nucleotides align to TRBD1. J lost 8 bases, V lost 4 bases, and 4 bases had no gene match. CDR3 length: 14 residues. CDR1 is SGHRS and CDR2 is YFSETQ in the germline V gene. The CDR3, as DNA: TGCGCCAGCAGCAGGGACAGGGGGAAAGAAAAACTGTTTTTT. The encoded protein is CASSRDRGKEKLFF.

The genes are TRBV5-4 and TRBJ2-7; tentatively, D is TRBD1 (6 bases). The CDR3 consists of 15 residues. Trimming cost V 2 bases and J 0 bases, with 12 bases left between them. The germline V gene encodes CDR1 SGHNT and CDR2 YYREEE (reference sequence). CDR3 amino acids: CASSLGTLHSYEQYF. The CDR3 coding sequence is TGTGCCAGCAGCTTAGGGACACTTCACTCCTACGAGCAGTACTTC.

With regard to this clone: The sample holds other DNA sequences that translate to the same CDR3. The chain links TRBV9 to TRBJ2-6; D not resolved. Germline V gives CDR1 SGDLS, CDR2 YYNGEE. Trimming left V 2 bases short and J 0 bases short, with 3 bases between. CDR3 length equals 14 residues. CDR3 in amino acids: CASSVLSGANVLTF. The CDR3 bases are TGTGCCAGCAGCGTCCTCTCTGGGGCCAACGTCCTGACTTTC. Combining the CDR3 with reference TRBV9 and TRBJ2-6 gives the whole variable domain DSGVTQTPKHLITATGQRVTLRCSPRSGDLSVYWYQQSLDQGLQFLIQYYNGEERAKGNILERFSAQQFPDLHSELNLSSLELGDSALYFCASSVLSGANVLTFGAGSRLTVL.

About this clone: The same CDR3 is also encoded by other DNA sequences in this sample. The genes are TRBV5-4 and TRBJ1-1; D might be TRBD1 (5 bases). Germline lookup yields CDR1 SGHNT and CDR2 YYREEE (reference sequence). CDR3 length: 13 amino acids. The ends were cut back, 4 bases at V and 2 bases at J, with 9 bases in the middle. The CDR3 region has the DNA TGTGCCAGCAGCCGGGACGGTAACACTGAAGCTTTCTTT. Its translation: CASSRDGNTEAFF.

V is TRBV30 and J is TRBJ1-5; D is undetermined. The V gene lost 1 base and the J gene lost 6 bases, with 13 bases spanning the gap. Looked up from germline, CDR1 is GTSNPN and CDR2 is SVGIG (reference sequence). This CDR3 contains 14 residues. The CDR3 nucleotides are TGTGCCTGGAGTGAAGACACGAAATTTCAGCCCCAGCATTTT. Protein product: CAWSEDTKFQPQHF.